This entry lists 11 T cell receptor beta chains sequenced from one sample in a study of T cell changes during pregnancy in multiple sclerosis. Clones were sequenced by immunoSEQ multiplex PCR, and TCRdb holds only the in-frame ones, with some missing. The table lists around 72,000 clones, 91% of them singletons. The sequenced sample was peripheral blood, obtained in the third trimester of pregnancy. These receptor sequences come from a female donor in good health, enrolled as a control in a pregnancy study.

The gene calls are TRBV27 and TRBJ1-2; 10 nucleotides line up with TRBD1. V trimming: 11 bases; J trimming: 8 bases; junction bases outside the gene matches: 8. Germline loops: CDR1 MNHEY, CDR2 SMNVEV (reference sequence). The CDR3 spans 12 residues. For the CDR3, the DNA is TGTGCCGGAGACAGGGGGCCTAGCGGCTACACCTTC. Its protein is CAGDRGPSGYTF.

CDR3 in amino acids: CASSLHGTGGGLEQYF. CDR3 in DNA: TGTGCCAGCAGCTTACATGGGACAGGGGGCGGTCTGGAGCAGTACTTC. The chain carries TRBV11-2 and TRBJ2-7; TRBD1 matches 12 bases. The V gene's germline CDR1 is SGHAT and CDR2 FQNNGV. This CDR3 is built from 16 residues. The junction had 9 bases not matched to a gene; V was cut back by 2 bases and J by 7 bases.

The chain links TRBV4-1 to TRBJ2-7; maybe TRBD2 (5 bases). Germline-derived CDR1 and CDR2 are MGHRA and YSYEKL. V lost 1 base and J lost 3, with 13 bases in between. The CDR3 runs 15 residues. CDR3 amino acids: CASSQGKDGLYEQYF. In nucleotides, the CDR3 is TGCGCCAGCAGCCAAGGGAAAGACGGACTCTACGAGCAGTACTTC.

This rearrangement joins TRBV15 to TRBJ1-5, with no clear D. The germline V gene has CDR1 LNHNV and CDR2 YYDKDF (reference sequence). The CDR3 sequence is 13 residues long. Between the trimmed V and J ends, which lost 1 base and 4 bases, there was a span of 5 bases. The CDR3 loop reads CATSRAPNQPQHF. The CDR3, as DNA: TGTGCCACCAGCAGAGCCCCGAATCAGCCCCAGCATTTT.

The chain is built from TRBV7-9 and TRBJ2-7; perhaps TRBD2 as D (6 bases). V lost 6 bases and J 6 bases, leaving 15 bases between the germline ends. From germline, CDR1 is SEHNR and CDR2 FQNEAQ (reference sequence). The CDR3 runs 13 residues. For the CDR3, the DNA is TGTGCCAGCAGTCCTAGCGTGTCGGGCGAGCAGTACTTC. Protein sequence: CASSPSVSGEQYF.

The V and J genes are TRBV7-9 and TRBJ2-5, with 11 bases matching TRBD1. The CDR3 contains 15 residues. With 3 bases clipped from V and 2 bases from J, the junction kept 2 bases outside the gene matches. Looked up from germline, CDR1 is SEHNR and CDR2 is FQNEAQ (reference sequence). In nucleotides, the CDR3 is TGTGCCAGCAGCTTCCGGGACAGGGGGCAAGAGACCCAGTACTTC. Protein: CASSFRDRGQETQYF.

The J gene is TRBJ2-3, the V gene TRBV6-1; no definite D call. The CDR3 loop spans 12 amino acids. V shed 7 bases and J shed 6 bases, with 11 bases lying between them. Germline values: CDR1 MNHNS, CDR2 SASEGT. CDR3 in DNA: TGTGCCAGCACCCTGGCCGGGGATACGCAGTATTTT. Its translation: CASTLAGDTQYF.

This clone was counted once. The chain couples TRBV5-1 to TRBJ2-7; the match to TRBD2 covers 9 bases. V lost 2 bases, J lost 2 bases, and 5 bases stayed unmatched. The CDR3 consists of 15 residues. The V gene's germline CDR1 is SGHRS and CDR2 YFSETQ. Written as DNA, the CDR3 is TGCGCCAGCAGCTTAGCGGGACTAGCCGCCTACGAGCAGTACTTC. Encoded protein: CASSLAGLAAYEQYF. Drawing the rest from reference TRBV5-1 and TRBJ2-7, the complete variable domain is KAGVTQTPRYLIKTRGQQVTLSCSPISGHRSVSWYQQTPGQGLQFLFEYFSETQRNKGNFPGRFSGRQFSNSRSEMNVSTLELGDSALYLCASSLAGLAAYEQYFGPGTRLTVT.

A remark on this clone: Other DNA sequences within the sample encode an identical CDR3. The rearrangement links TRBV6-1 to TRBJ2-7; D unresolved. This CDR3 is 11 amino acids long. Trimming shortened V by 6 bases and J by 3 bases, and 6 bases separated the two germline ends. The germline CDR1 and CDR2 sequences are MNHNS and SASEGT. The CDR3 loop reads CASRGLYEQYF. CDR3 nucleotide sequence: TGTGCCAGCAGGGGCCTCTACGAGCAGTACTTC.

This sequence joins TRBV4-1 and TRBJ2-6; 12 positions agree with TRBD1. The trim removed 0 bases at V and 4 bases at J, leaving 13 bases unmatched. The CDR3 loop spans 21 amino acids. CDR1 is MGHRA and CDR2 is YSYEKL in the germline V gene. The CDR3 is CASSQDPNRDRGLSGANVLTF. CDR3 DNA sequence: TGCGCCAGCAGCCAAGATCCTAACCGGGACAGGGGGCTATCGGGGGCCAACGTCCTGACTTTC.

V and J are TRBV6-1 and TRBJ1-6; TRBD1 matches at 11 bases. Germline CDR1 MNHNS, CDR2 SASEGT. This CDR3 is built from 17 residues. The ends lost 4 bases at V and 4 bases at J; junction bases unmatched: 6. CDR3 sequence (DNA): TGTGCCAGCAGTGCCTTCGGGACAGGGGGTTATAATTCACCCCTCCACTTT. This encodes CASSAFGTGGYNSPLHF.